A selection of T cell receptor beta chains follows, all from one sample in a study of blood T cell repertoires in COVID-19. Assay used: immunoSEQ multiplex PCR; TCRdb lists only in-frame clones, some missing. The sample consists of 250,000 to 350,000 clones, 70% to 90% of them appearing once. The sequenced sample was peripheral blood. All receptors derive from a woman between 55 and 75 years old with acute or convalescent COVID-19. CDR3s include the opening cysteine and the closing phenylalanine or tryptophan. The D gene is left open where the match is weak. Not every row has a clone size; where given, it reads once, few, many or a size class.

V	J	size	length	D	DNA	CDR3
TRBV4-3	TRBJ2-7	NA	14	TRBD2	TGCGCCAGCAGCTCCGTGGGGGGGTCCTACGAGCAGTACTTC	CASSSVGGSYEQYF
TRBV19	TRBJ1-1	NA	14	NA	TGTGCCAGTAGTGCCCAAACAGGGACGTCTGAAGCTTTCTTT	CASSAQTGTSEAFF
TRBV28	TRBJ2-2	NA	17	TRBD2	TGTGCCAGCAGCCTGGGACTAGCGGGGCAGAACACCGGGGAGCTGTTTTTT	CASSLGLAGQNTGELFF
TRBV28	TRBJ1-5	NA	13	TRBD1	TGTGCCAGCAGTTCACAGGGGATGGGGCCCCAGCATTTT	CASSSQGMGPQHF
TRBV28	TRBJ2-7	NA	14	TRBD1	TGTGCCAGCAGGGAACAGGGGTACTCCTACGAGCAGTACTTC	CASREQGYSYEQYF
TRBV5-1	TRBJ2-7	NA	16	TRBD1	TGCGCCAGCAGCTTGGATGGGCCGGGACAGGGCTACGAGCAGTACTTC	CASSLDGPGQGYEQYF
TRBV19	TRBJ1-5	NA	15	TRBD1	TGTGCCAGTAGTGGGGGACAGGGGAGCAATCAGCCCCAGCATTTT	CASSGGQGSNQPQHF
TRBV6-5	TRBJ2-7	NA	15	NA	TGTGCCAGCAGTTACTCGAACAGGGGAGGTTACGAGCAGTACTTC	CASSYSNRGGYEQYF
TRBV28	TRBJ1-2	NA	12	NA	TGTGCCAGCAGTGGGGCAGGGCTTGGCTACACCTTC	CASSGAGLGYTF
TRBV7-6	TRBJ2-1	NA	16	TRBD2	TGTGCCAGCAGCTTAGGAGTTAGCGGGAGTTACAATGAGCAGTTCTTC	CASSLGVSGSYNEQFF
TRBV4-3	TRBJ2-5	NA	14	NA	TGCGCCAGCAGCCAAGGGTGGCGGGAAGAGACCCAGTACTTC	CASSQGWREETQYF
TRBV6-4	TRBJ2-1	NA	16	TRBD1	TGTGCCAGCAGAGCTGAAGCGACAGGGTGGGGCAATGAGCAGTTCTTC	CASRAEATGWGNEQFF
TRBV9	TRBJ2-7	NA	16	TRBD1	TGTGCCAGCAGCCCCGCAAGAGCCGACAGGGTCCACGAGCAGTACTTC	CASSPARADRVHEQYF
TRBV6-5	TRBJ1-1	few	15	TRBD1	TGTGCCAGCAGGGACAGGGCTCTCATGAACACTGAAGCTTTCTTT	CASRDRALMNTEAFF
TRBV11-2	TRBJ1-2	NA	13	NA	TGTGCCAGCAGACAGACAGGAGTATATGGCTACACCTTC	CASRQTGVYGYTF
TRBV4-2	TRBJ2-5	NA	20	TRBD2	TGTGCCAGCAGCCATCAAGACGTGGGACTAGCGGGAGGGCCCATGGAGACCCAGTACTTC	CASSHQDVGLAGGPMETQYF
TRBV3-1/TRBV3-2	TRBJ2-2	NA	15	NA	TGTGCCAGCAGCCAAGGTCTAACGAACACCGGGGAGCTGTTTTTT	CASSQGLTNTGELFF